This T cell receptor beta chain stems from a study of molecular identifiers for immune sequencing clone quantification. Remarks on this clonotype: Its target is unknown.

Naive CD8 libraries used 20,000 to 1,000,000 sorted cells and 10%, 30% or 50% RNA. A CD8+CD4-CCR7+CD45RA+ phenotype served as the sorting definition for naive CD8 T cells. V dropped 5 bases and J dropped 2 bases, with 14 bases sitting between them. The germline gives CDR1 SGHDT, CDR2 YYEEEE. The CDR3 is 14 amino acids. General study results and limits: For effector cells, clones above 20 RNA copies held over 97% of molecules; for naive cells, under 1%.

TCRdb reanalysed the PCR reads using MiXCR and keeps one entry per CDR3 protein. This sample yields nearly 650,000 distinct CDR3 sequences, of which less than 30% are seen a single time; approximately 0.75% belongs to the top ten. Material: naive CD8+ T cells from blood, with Jurkat cell RNA spiked in. Subset reported: FACS-sorted CD8+CD4-CCR7+CD45RA+ naive T cells. The sequence derives from a human donor in good health. Some libraries in this study had Jurkat cell RNA spiked in. This rearrangement joins TRBV5-6 to TRBJ2-7; no clear D. CDR3 in DNA: TGTGCCAGCAGTTTCGCTGTGCTGACCTACGAGCAGTACTTC. As protein: CASSFAVLTYEQYF.